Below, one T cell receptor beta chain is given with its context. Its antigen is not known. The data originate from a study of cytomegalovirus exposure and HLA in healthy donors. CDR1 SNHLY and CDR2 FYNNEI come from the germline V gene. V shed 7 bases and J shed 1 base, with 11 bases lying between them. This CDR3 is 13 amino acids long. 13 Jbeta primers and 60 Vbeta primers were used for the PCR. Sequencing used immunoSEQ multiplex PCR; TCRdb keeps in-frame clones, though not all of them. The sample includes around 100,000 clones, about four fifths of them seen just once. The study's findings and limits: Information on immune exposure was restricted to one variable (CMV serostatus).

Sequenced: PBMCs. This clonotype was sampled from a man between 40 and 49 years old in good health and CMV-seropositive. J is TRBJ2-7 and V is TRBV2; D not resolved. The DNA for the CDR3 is TGTGCCAGCATCCCTATTTTTTCCTACGAGCAGTACTTC. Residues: CASIPIFSYEQYF.